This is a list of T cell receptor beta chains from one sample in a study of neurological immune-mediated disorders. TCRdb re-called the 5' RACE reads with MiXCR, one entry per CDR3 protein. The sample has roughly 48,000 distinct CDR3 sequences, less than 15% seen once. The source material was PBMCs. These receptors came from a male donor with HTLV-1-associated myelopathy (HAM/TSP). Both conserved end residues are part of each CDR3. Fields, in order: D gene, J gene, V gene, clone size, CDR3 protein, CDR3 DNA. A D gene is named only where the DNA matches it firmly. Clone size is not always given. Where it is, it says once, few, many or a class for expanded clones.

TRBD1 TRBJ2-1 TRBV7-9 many CASSLADREYNEQFF TGTGCCAGCAGCTTAGCGGACAGGGAATACAATGAGCAGTTCTTC
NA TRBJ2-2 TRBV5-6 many CASSPEPSENTGELFF TGTGCCAGCAGCCCCGAGCCATCAGAGAACACCGGGGAGCTGTTTTTT
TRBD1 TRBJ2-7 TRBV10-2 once CASSGRGTGNYEQYF TGCGCCAGCAGTGGCCGAGGGACAGGGAACTACGAGCAATACTTC
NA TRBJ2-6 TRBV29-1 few CSVRPGESPGANVLTF TGCAGCGTTCGGCCAGGGGAAAGCCCTGGGGCCAACGTCCTGACTTTC
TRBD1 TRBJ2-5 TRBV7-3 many CASSLRAGTGGQETQYF TGTGCCAGCAGCTTAAGGGCTGGGACAGGGGGACAAGAGACCCAGTACTTC
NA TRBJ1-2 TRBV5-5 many CASSLRTPGTEKILYGYTF TGTGCCAGCAGCCTACGAACGCCCGGGACGGAGAAAATTCTATATGGCTACACCTTC
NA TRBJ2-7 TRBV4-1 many CASSQDLGSYEQYF TGCGCCAGCAGCCAAGATCTGGGCAGCTACGAGCAGTACTTC
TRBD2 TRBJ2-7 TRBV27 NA CASSLLTSGGLTYEQYF TGTGCCAGCAGTTTACTGACTAGCGGGGGCCTAACCTACGAGCAGTACTTC
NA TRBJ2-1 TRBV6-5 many CASSRQQGSEQFF TGTGCCAGCAGTCGCCAACAGGGCAGTGAGCAGTTCTTC
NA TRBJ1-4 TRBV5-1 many CASSSQGGEKLFF TGCGCCAGCAGCTCACAGGGAGGTGAAAAACTGTTTTTT
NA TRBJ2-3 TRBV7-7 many CASSQGGGDTQYF TGTGCTAGCAGCCAGGGGGGAGGAGATACGCAGTATTTT
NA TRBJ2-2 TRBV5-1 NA CVSSWARAGELFF TGCGTCAGCAGCTGGGCTAGGGCCGGGGAGCTGTTTTTT
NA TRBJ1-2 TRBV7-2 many CASSLAPRGPDGYTF TGTGCCAGCAGCTTAGCGCCCAGGGGTCCGGATGGCTACACCTTC
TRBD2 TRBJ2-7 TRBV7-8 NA CASSLVTSGFYEQYF TGTGCCAGCAGCTTAGTGACTAGCGGTTTCTACGAGCAGTACTTC
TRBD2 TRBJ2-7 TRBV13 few CASTRFSGGAVYEQYF TGTGCCAGCACCCGATTTAGCGGGGGGGCCGTTTACGAGCAGTACTTC
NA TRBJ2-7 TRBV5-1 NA CASSSITGPYEQYF TGCGCCAGCAGCTCGATCACGGGCCCCTACGAGCAGTACTTC
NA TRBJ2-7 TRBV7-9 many CASSFRQGGEQYF TGTGCCAGCAGCTTTAGGCAGGGTGGCGAGCAGTACTTC
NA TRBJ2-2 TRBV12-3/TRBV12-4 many CASSFGGRTGELFF TGTGCCAGCAGTTTTGGGGGGCGAACCGGGGAGCTGTTTTTT
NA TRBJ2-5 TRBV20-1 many CSARGQQYQTQYF TGCAGTGCTAGAGGACAGCAGTATCAGACCCAGTACTTC
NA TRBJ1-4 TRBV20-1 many CSARESTNEKLFF TGCAGTGCGAGAGAGTCAACTAATGAAAAACTGTTTTTT
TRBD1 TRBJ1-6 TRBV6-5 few CASSRQGLESPLHF TGTGCCAGCAGCAGACAGGGGTTAGAGTCACCCCTCCACTTT
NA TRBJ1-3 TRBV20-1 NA CSAYDGNSGNTIYF TGCAGTGCCTACGACGGGAACTCTGGAAACACCATATATTTT
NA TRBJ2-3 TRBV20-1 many CSARAGLAPSDTQYF TGCAGTGCTAGGGCAGGGCTAGCCCCGTCAGATACGCAGTATTTT
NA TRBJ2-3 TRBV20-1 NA CSARGRGLSTDKQYF TGCAGTGCTAGAGGTAGGGGCCTAAGCACAGATAAGCAGTATTTT
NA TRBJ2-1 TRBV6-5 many CASSRSGQHLNEQFF TGTGCCAGCAGCCGCTCCGGACAGCATCTCAATGAGCAGTTCTTC
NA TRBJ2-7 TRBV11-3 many CASSLEYGSYEQYF TGTGCCAGCAGCTTAGAGTACGGCTCCTACGAGCAGTACTTC
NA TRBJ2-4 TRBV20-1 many CSAKAGSQPNIQYF TGCAGTGCGAAGGCCGGCAGCCAGCCCAACATTCAGTACTTC
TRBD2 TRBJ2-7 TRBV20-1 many CSAPGRDEQYF TGCAGTGCCCCAGGGAGGGACGAGCAGTACTTC
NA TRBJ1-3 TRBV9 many CASSVESSQNTIYF TGTGCCAGCAGCGTAGAGAGCAGCCAAAACACCATATATTTT
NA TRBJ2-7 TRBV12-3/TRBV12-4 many CASTQGSPGEQYF TGTGCCAGCACCCAAGGGTCCCCAGGCGAGCAGTACTTC
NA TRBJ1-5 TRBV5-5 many CASSLATGNQPQHF TGTGCCAGCAGCTTGGCTACAGGCAATCAGCCCCAGCATTTT
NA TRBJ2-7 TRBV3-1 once CASSLWDGTYEQYF TGTGCCAGCAGCCTATGGGACGGAACCTACGAGCAGTACTTC
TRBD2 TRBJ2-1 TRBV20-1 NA CSAGQPGLAGDHNEQFF TGCAGTGCTGGTCAACCCGGACTAGCGGGGGACCACAATGAGCAGTTCTTC
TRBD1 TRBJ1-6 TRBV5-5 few CASSLGTGVYNSPLHF TGTGCCAGCAGCTTGGGGACAGGCGTCTATAATTCACCCCTCCACTTT
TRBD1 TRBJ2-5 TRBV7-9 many CASSLGTGPETQYF TGTGCCAGCAGCTTAGGGACAGGGCCAGAGACCCAGTACTTC
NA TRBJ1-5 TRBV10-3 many CAISEGKPNQPQHF TGTGCCATCAGTGAGGGGAAGCCTAATCAGCCCCAGCATTTT
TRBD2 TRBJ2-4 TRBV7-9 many CASSLRLAGGTDADIQYF TGTGCCAGCTCCCTCAGGCTGGCGGGGGGCACCGACGCGGACATTCAGTACTTC
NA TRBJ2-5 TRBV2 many CVSPGWADQETQYF TGTGTCAGTCCAGGCTGGGCAGACCAAGAGACCCAGTACTTC
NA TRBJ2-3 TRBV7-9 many CASSSTETSTDTQYF TGTGCCAGCAGCTCGACAGAGACTAGCACAGATACGCAGTATTTT
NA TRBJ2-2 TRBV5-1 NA CASSFYICSARQITNTGELFF NA
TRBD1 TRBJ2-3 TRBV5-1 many CASSIVTGGPDTQYF TGCGCCAGCAGCATAGTGACAGGGGGCCCAGATACGCAGTATTTT
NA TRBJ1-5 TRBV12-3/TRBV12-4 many CASTLGLGSSNQPQHF TGTGCCAGCACCCTCGGTCTAGGGAGTAGCAATCAGCCCCAGCATTTT
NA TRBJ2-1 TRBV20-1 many CSASDRLGNEQFF TGCAGTGCCTCGGACAGATTGGGCAATGAGCAGTTCTTC
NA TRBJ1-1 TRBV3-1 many CASSQGTAGDTEAFF TGTGCCAGCAGCCAAGGCACGGCTGGGGACACTGAAGCTTTCTTT
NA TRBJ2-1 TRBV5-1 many CASSLAAINEQFF TGCGCCAGCAGCTTGGCAGCGATCAATGAGCAGTTCTTC
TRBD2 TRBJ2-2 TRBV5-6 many CASSPGQRGGTGELFF TGTGCCAGCAGTCCAGGTCAGCGGGGGGGCACCGGGGAGCTGTTTTTT
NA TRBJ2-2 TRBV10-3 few CAISVTVTGELFF TGTGCCATCAGTGTGACTGTCACCGGGGAGCTGTTTTTT
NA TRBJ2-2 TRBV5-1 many CASSLAQVYGELFF TGCGCCAGCAGCTTGGCACAGGTCTACGGGGAGCTGTTTTTT
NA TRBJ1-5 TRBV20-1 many CSAYDSNQPQHF TGCAGTGCATACGATAGCAATCAGCCCCAGCATTTT
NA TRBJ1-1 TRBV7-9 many CASSWEGVGTEAFF TGTGCCAGCAGCTGGGAGGGCGTGGGGACTGAAGCTTTCTTT
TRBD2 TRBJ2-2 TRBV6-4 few CASSGTSTGELFF TGTGCCAGCAGTGGGACTAGCACCGGGGAGCTGTTTTTT
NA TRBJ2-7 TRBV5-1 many CASSFGTAIYEQYF TGCGCCAGCAGCTTTGGGACGGCGATCTACGAGCAGTACTTC
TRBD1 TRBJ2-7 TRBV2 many CASRGDRGQFFEQYF TGTGCCAGCAGGGGGGACAGGGGGCAATTCTTTGAGCAGTACTTC